This TCR beta chain is from a study of T cell repertoires in cytomegalovirus infection. On the study more broadly: Public TCR beta signatures marked donors with CMV infection and the matching HLA.

Details on this clonotype: Its antigen is not known.

Using its own MiXCR run on the reads, TCRdb lists one record per CDR3 protein. Seen here are about 300,000 distinct CDR3 sequences, around 10% observed once, and the top ten hold about 2.3%. Study-level results: Across the ex vivo response, the dominant clonotypes were HLA-C-restricted CMV-specific TCR beta clonotypes.

Sequenced material: PBMCs. This clonotype was obtained from a human donor in good health (CMV status not recorded). Some clones in this sample may be carry-over from other donors' samples.

The CDR3 DNA follows: TGCAGTGCTAATAAGGGGTTCTTC. This sequence encodes CSANKGFF. The rearrangement joins TRBV20-1 to TRBJ2-1; D remains ambiguous. V lost 4 bases, J lost 15 bases, and 7 bases lay in between. The CDR3 is made up of 8 amino acids. CDR1 DFQATT and CDR2 SNEGSKA come from the germline V gene (reference sequence).